A single sample gave rise to the 18 T cell receptor beta chains below, sequenced in a study of blood T cell repertoires in COVID-19 (dated by TCRdb to the early 2020s). Library preparation was by the immunoSEQ multiplex PCR assay. TCRdb provides this immuneACCESS table in a form limited to in-frame rearrangements. Some clones are lacking; in checked studies, under half of them reflect an unresolved V gene, and why the rest are absent is not known. The sample records over 50,000 clones, about 90% of which are singletons. The top ten hold approximately 7% of the sample. Sequencing was performed on peripheral blood. The receptors were sampled from a woman aged 60-75 years with active or convalescent COVID-19.

J is TRBJ1-1 and V is TRBV4-3; perhaps TRBD1 as D (5 bases). The CDR3 sequence is 14 residues long. Trimming took off 1 base at V and 6 bases at J, with 12 bases between the two ends. CDR1 and CDR2 from the germline V gene are LGHNA and YSLEER. The chain's CDR3 is CASSQVGGSSEAFF. The CDR3, as DNA: TGCGCCAGCAGCCAAGTGGGGGGTTCGTCTGAAGCTTTCTTT.

Only a few counts were recorded for this clone. One junction end disagrees with the germline gene, perhaps due to a read error. V usage is TRBV6-1 and J usage is TRBJ1-1; 8 bases map to TRBD1. Germline V gene sequence: CDR1 MNHNS, CDR2 SASEGT. This CDR3 contains 12 residues. CDR3 in amino acids: CASSEDWTGIGF. CDR3 nucleotides: TGTGCCAGCAGTGAGGATTGGACAGGGATCGGGTTT.

The chain has TRBV5-1 and TRBJ2-7, with D tentatively TRBD2 (7 bases). V lost 0 bases, J lost 3 bases, and 13 bases lay in between. Germline CDR1 is SGHRS and CDR2 is YFSETQ. The CDR3 loop spans 15 amino acids. The CDR3 DNA follows: TGCGCCAGCAGCTTGGTAGGGGGAGGGGGCTACGAGCAGTACTTC. Translating gives CASSLVGGGGYEQYF.

CDR3 DNA sequence: TGTGCCAGCAGCGCGGGGGGGGATACGCAGTATTTT. It translates to CASSAGGDTQYF. The rearrangement links TRBV13 to TRBJ2-3; 9 positions match TRBD2. Trimming at V came to 5 bases and at J to 6 bases, leaving 0 bases not matched to a gene. Germline loops: CDR1 PRHDT, CDR2 FYEKMQ (reference sequence). The CDR3 covers 12 residues.

The chain uses TRBV6-5 and TRBJ1-1, with D possibly matching TRBD1 (6 bases). CDR3 size: 14 residues. Germline V gene lookup returns CDR1 MNHEY and CDR2 SVGAGI. Trimming cost V 7 bases and J 1 base, with 13 bases left between them. CDR3 sequence: CASTKGERNTEAFF. The CDR3 DNA reads TGTGCCAGCACCAAGGGGGAGAGGAACACTGAAGCTTTCTTT.

The chain links TRBV20-1 to TRBJ1-2; D might be TRBD1 (6 bases). CDR1 is DFQATT and CDR2 is SNEGSKA in the germline V gene (reference sequence). The CDR3 runs 13 residues. Trimming shortened V by 3 bases and J by 0 bases, and 8 bases separated the two germline ends. This CDR3 reads CSASQGSNYGYTF. The DNA of the CDR3 is TGCAGTGCTAGTCAGGGGTCTAACTATGGCTACACCTTC.

This clone was seen once. This chain uses TRBV10-3 with TRBJ2-1; 11 nucleotides line up with TRBD2. Germline CDR1 and CDR2: ENHRY and SYGVKD. V gave up 6 bases and J gave up 0 bases; unmatched junction bases: 7. The CDR3 covers 17 residues. The CDR3 is CAIRGTSGLSSYNEQFF. As DNA, the CDR3 is TGTGCCATCAGAGGGACTAGCGGATTGAGCTCCTACAATGAGCAGTTCTTC.

The chain has TRBV19 and TRBJ2-7; D possibly corresponds to TRBD1 (6 bases). Germline loops: CDR1 LNHDA, CDR2 SQIVND (reference sequence). The CDR3 runs 14 residues. V was pared by 4 bases and J by 2 bases, with 12 bases between. Written as DNA, the CDR3 is TGTGCCAGTAGTAGCCACAGGGCCGCCTACGAGCAGTACTTC. Protein sequence: CASSSHRAAYEQYF.

The chain is built from TRBV25-1 and TRBJ2-3; 8 bases align to TRBD1. The CDR3 loop spans 16 amino acids. J was trimmed by 5 bases and V by 3 bases; bases with no gene match: 10. Germline V lookup: CDR1 MGHDK, CDR2 SYGVNS. CDR3 coding DNA: TGTGCCAGCAGTGACCCGACAGGGGAATTGGGAGATACGCAGTATTTT. Protein: CASSDPTGELGDTQYF. Variable domain in full (rest from reference TRBV25-1 and TRBJ2-3): EADIYQTPRYLVIGTGKKITLECSQTMGHDKMYWYQQDPGMELHLIHYSYGVNSTEKGDLSSESTVSRIRTEHFPLTLESARPSHTSQYLCASSDPTGELGDTQYFGPGTRLTVL.

The sample holds a few counts of this clone. This chain joins TRBV27 and TRBJ1-5; TRBD1 agrees at 7 bases. Losses at the gene ends were 5 bases for V and 1 base for J; bases not matched to a gene: 5. Per germline, CDR1 MNHEY and CDR2 SMNVEV (reference sequence). This CDR3 comprises 15 residues. DNA for the CDR3: TGTGCCAGCAGTCTCGACAGGGTGAGCAATCAGCCCCAGCATTTT. It yields the protein CASSLDRVSNQPQHF.

This rearrangement joins TRBV18 to TRBJ2-3; D not resolved. CDR3 length: 14 amino acids. The V end lost 1 base, the J end lost 1 base, and 6 bases lay between the germline ends. The germline V gene has CDR1 KGHSH and CDR2 LQKENI. The CDR3 DNA sequence: TGTGCCAGCTCACCACTCGTCGGCACAGATACGCAGTATTTT. Its protein is CASSPLVGTDTQYF. Filled out from reference TRBV18 and TRBJ2-3, the complete variable domain reads NAGVMQNPRHLVRRRGQEARLRCSPMKGHSHVYWYRQLPEEGLKFMVYLQKENIIDESGMPKERFSAEFPKEGPSILRIQQVVRGDSAAYFCASSPLVGTDTQYFGPGTRLTVL.

The sample holds one count of this clone. The rearrangement links TRBV12-3 or TRBV12-4 to TRBJ1-6; D remains ambiguous. Trimming pared 1 base from V and 7 bases from J, leaving 5 bases between. The CDR3 loop spans 13 amino acids. CDR3 protein: CASSLETNSPLHF. The CDR3 nucleotides read TGTGCCAGCAGTTTAGAGACAAATTCACCCCTCCACTTT.

This chain links TRBV18 with TRBJ1-2, with 8 bases matching TRBD1. Per the germline V gene, CDR1 is KGHSH and CDR2 is LQKENI. Trimming at V came to 0 bases and at J to 6 bases, leaving 3 bases not matched to a gene. The CDR3 totals 14 residues. CDR3 protein: CASSPPQGANGYTF. For the CDR3, the DNA is TGTGCCAGCTCACCACCCCAGGGGGCGAATGGCTACACCTTC.

The CDR3: CAWSKIREISGNTIYF. In DNA form, the CDR3 reads TGTGCCTGGAGCAAAATCCGAGAAATCTCTGGAAACACCATATATTTT. This chain joins TRBV30 and TRBJ1-3; unclear D gene. Germline CDR1 is GTSNPN and CDR2 is SVGIG (reference sequence). The CDR3 runs 16 residues. V lost 3 bases to trimming and J lost 0 bases, with 15 bases between them.

The J gene is TRBJ1-4, the V gene TRBV7-9; no firm D call. Germline V gene lookup returns CDR1 SEHNR and CDR2 FQNEAQ (reference sequence). This CDR3 contains 16 residues. Trimming cost V 5 bases and J 7 bases, with 20 bases left between them. DNA for the CDR3: TGTGCCAGCAGCCCTTCATCCTTTACGGCGGCTGAAAAACTGTTTTTT. It encodes CASSPSSFTAAEKLFF.

The chain carries TRBV6-5 and TRBJ1-2; TRBD1 aligns across 7 bases. V shed 2 bases and J 6 bases; nucleotides not matched to a gene: 3. There are 13 residues in the CDR3. Germline assignment: CDR1 MNHEY and CDR2 SVGAGI. In nucleotides, the CDR3 is TGTGCCAGCAGTTACAGACAGGGTCATGGCTACACCTTC. Translating it yields CASSYRQGHGYTF.

The J gene is TRBJ1-6, the V gene TRBV10-3, with D possibly TRBD1 on 5 matching bases. The CDR3 runs 16 residues. The germline CDR1 and CDR2 sequences are ENHRY and SYGVKD. V was cut by 0 bases and J by 7 bases, with 13 bases left in between. CDR3 loop: CAISESGGERNSPLHF. The DNA of the CDR3 is TGTGCCATCAGTGAGTCGGGAGGGGAAAGGAATTCACCCCTCCACTTT.

This clone came up once. The chain carries TRBV5-6 and TRBJ1-2, with 7 positions matching TRBD1. Germline assignment: CDR1 SGHDT and CDR2 YYEEEE. This CDR3 contains 14 residues. V shed 3 bases, J shed 3 bases, and the junction held 5 bases outside the gene matches. As DNA, the CDR3 is TGTGCCAGCAGCTCCCGGACAGGCTACTATGGCTACACCTTC. Translated, it gives CASSSRTGYYGYTF.